What follows are 32 T cell receptor beta chains derived from one specimen sequenced in a study of Ad26.COV2.S vaccination and SARS-CoV-2 variants (dated by TCRdb to about 2021). The library was produced with the immunoSEQ multiplex PCR assay. Sourced from immuneACCESS, this table was stored by TCRdb with only in-frame sequences that have V and J called. A share of the clones is absent; for the studies checked, an unresolved V gene accounts for under half, and the remainder has no known explanation. The sample table holds roughly 700,000 clones, of which roughly 90% were seen once. Approximately 1.5% of the sample goes to the ten largest clones. The treatment or condition label, as the study defines it: roughly 19 received Ad26.COV2.S at low or high dose, single or two shots; a few received placebo; per-sample allocation not given. Repertoires of vaccine and placebo recipients were sequenced from samples taken on day 63 after the first injection.

The sequencing here drew on peripheral blood, taken in a trial of Ad26.COV2.S vaccine versus placebo. The receptors originated from a person between 18 and 60 years old who received the Ad26.COV2.S COVID-19 vaccine or a placebo.

This chain connects TRBV15 to TRBJ1-6, with D tentatively TRBD1 (5 bases). In germline, CDR1 is LNHNV, CDR2 YYDKDF (reference sequence). The CDR3 contains 15 residues. V lost 5 bases, J lost 7 bases, and 15 bases lay in between. The CDR3: CATSPGGTANSPLHF. For the CDR3, the DNA is TGTGCCACCAGCCCGGGGGGGACGGCCAATTCACCCCTCCACTTT. The full variable domain, completed using reference TRBV15 and TRBJ1-6, is DAMVIQNPRYQVTQFGKPVTLSCSQTLNHNVMYWYQQKSSQAPKLLFHYYDKDFNNEADTPDNFQSRRPNTSFCFLDIRSPGLGDTAMYLCATSPGGTANSPLHFGNGTRLTVT.

Comments on this clone: At one boundary the junction diverges from the germline segment, which might be a read error. The V and J genes are TRBV12-5 and TRBJ1-3; 9 bases align to TRBD1. The CDR3 totals 15 residues. CDR1 LGHNT and CDR2 FRNRAP come from the germline V gene. The DNA for the CDR3 is TGTGTTAGTGGCCCTTACACAGGGGGCGGAAACACCATATATTTT. Translated, it gives CVSGPYTGGGNTIYF. Full variable domain (outside the CDR3, taken from reference TRBV12-5 and TRBJ1-3): DARVTQTPRHKVTEMGQEVTMRCQPILGHNTVFWYRQTMMQGLELLAYFRNRAPLDDSGMPKDRFSAEMPDATLATLKIQPSEPRDSAVYFCVSGPYTGGGNTIYFGEGSWLTVV.

The chain combines TRBV2 with TRBJ1-6; D may be TRBD1 (5 bases). Germline loops: CDR1 SNHLY, CDR2 FYNNEI. CDR3 size: 15 residues. Trimming pared 0 bases from V and 7 bases from J, leaving 10 bases between. CDR3 in amino acids: CASSEAGRVNSPLHF. The CDR3 DNA is TGTGCCAGCAGTGAAGCCGGCAGGGTGAATTCACCCCTCCACTTT.

V and J are TRBV7-3 and TRBJ2-2, with 10 bases lining up with TRBD2. This CDR3 comprises 18 residues. The junction had 8 bases not matched to a gene; V was cut back by 1 base and J by 3 bases. Germline V CDR1 and CDR2: SGHTA, FQGTGA. The CDR3 protein is CASSLRPSGGQDTGELFF. The CDR3 DNA sequence: TGTGCCAGCAGCTTAAGGCCTAGCGGGGGACAGGACACCGGGGAGCTGTTTTTT.

J is TRBJ2-2 and V is TRBV30, with D hard to call. Trimming took off 4 bases at V and 1 base at J, with 7 bases between the two ends. This CDR3 comprises 13 residues. Germline values: CDR1 GTSNPN, CDR2 SVGIG (reference sequence). In DNA, the CDR3 is TGTGCCTGGACGACCGGGAACACCGGGGAGCTGTTTTTT. Translation: CAWTTGNTGELFF. The whole variable domain, filled in from reference TRBV30 and TRBJ2-2, reads SQTIHQWPATLVQPVGSPLSLECTVEGTSNPNLYWYRQAAGRGLQLLFYSVGIGQISSEVPQNLSASRPQDRQFILSSKKLLLSDSGFYLCAWTTGNTGELFFGEGSRLTVL.

The chain links TRBV3-1 (or the pseudogene TRBV3-2) to TRBJ1-3, with D hard to call. The germline V gene encodes CDR1 LGHDT and CDR2 YNNKEL (reference sequence). The CDR3 spans 14 residues. Trimming removed 5 bases at V and 8 bases at J, with 16 bases between. The chain's CDR3 is CASSSPGQEDTIYF. CDR3 nucleotides: TGTGCCAGCAGCTCTCCGGGTCAGGAGGACACCATATATTTT.

The DNA of the CDR3 is TGTGCCAGCAACCTCGGACAGGGATTTAGCAATCAGCCCCAGCATTTT. It encodes CASNLGQGFSNQPQHF. The V gene is TRBV28, the J gene TRBJ1-5, with TRBD1 matching 8 bases. V shed 7 bases and J 0 bases; nucleotides not matched to a gene: 8. The germline CDR1 and CDR2 sequences are MDHEN and SYDVKM. The CDR3 extends over 16 amino acids. The full variable domain, rest sourced from reference TRBV28 and TRBJ1-5, is DVKVTQSSRYLVKRTGEKVFLECVQDMDHENMFWYRQDPGLGLRLIYFSYDVKMKEKGDIPEGYSVSREKKERFSLILESASTNQTSMYLCASNLGQGFSNQPQHFGDGTRLSIL.

The J gene is TRBJ2-3, the V gene TRBV7-2; 11 bases map to TRBD2. Germline assignment: CDR1 SGHTA and CDR2 FQGNSA. V shed 1 base, J shed 1 base, and the junction held 1 base outside the gene matches. The CDR3 has 16 residues. The CDR3 DNA follows: TGTGCCAGCAGCTTAGAACTAGCGGGGGGCACAGATACGCAGTATTTT. The encoded protein is CASSLELAGGTDTQYF.

This chain links TRBV30 with TRBJ2-1; 7 bases are a match to TRBD2. After removal of 0 bases from V and 9 bases from J, the junction contained 8 bases not matched to a gene. The CDR3 contains 14 residues. Looked up from germline, CDR1 is GTSNPN and CDR2 is SVGIG (reference sequence). CDR3: CAWSVMVSGGEQFF. CDR3 sequence (DNA): TGTGCCTGGAGTGTAATGGTGTCGGGAGGTGAGCAGTTCTTC.

Only a few counts were recorded for this clone. This specimen includes other DNA sequences encoding the same CDR3. The V call is TRBV13, the J call TRBJ1-5; no definite D call. V was clipped by 0 bases and J by 1 base, with 4 bases between them. Germline loops: CDR1 PRHDT, CDR2 FYEKMQ (reference sequence). The CDR3 has 14 residues. Here the CDR3 DNA reads TGTGCCAGCAGCTTAGGACGGAGCAATCAGCCCCAGCATTTT. Its protein product is CASSLGRSNQPQHF.

The chain combines TRBV7-9 with TRBJ2-2; 9 nucleotides agree with TRBD1. Germline loops: CDR1 SEHNR, CDR2 FQNEAQ (reference sequence). J gave up 2 bases and V 1 base, and 5 bases lay outside the gene matches. The length of the CDR3 is 17 residues. CDR3 region: CASSLGTGETNTGELFF. The DNA of the CDR3 is TGTGCCAGCAGCTTAGGGACAGGGGAAACAAACACCGGGGAGCTGTTTTTT.

This clone appeared a single time. The J gene is TRBJ2-5, the V gene TRBV9; 12 positions agree with TRBD2. The V gene's germline CDR1 is SGDLS and CDR2 YYNGEE. The junction had 2 bases not matched to a gene; V was cut back by 0 bases and J by 5 bases. The CDR3 spans 15 residues. CDR3 nucleotide sequence: TGTGCCAGCAGCGTAGGAACTAGCGGGGGGGAGACCCAGTACTTC. Its translation: CASSVGTSGGETQYF.

The chain combines TRBV5-4 with TRBJ2-7; 8 bases agree with TRBD1. Trimming took 7 bases from V and 4 from J; bases not matched to a gene: 16. The germline V gene has CDR1 SGHNT and CDR2 YYREEE (reference sequence). The CDR3 is 16 amino acids. This chain's CDR3 is CASAFTQGQESYEQYF. The CDR3 region has the DNA TGTGCCAGCGCCTTTACACAGGGACAGGAGAGTTACGAGCAGTACTTC. The entire variable domain, with the rest obtained from reference TRBV5-4 and TRBJ2-7, is as follows: ETGVTQSPTHLIKTRGQQVTLRCSSQSGHNTVSWYQQALGQGPQFIFQYYREEENGRGNFPPRFSGLQFPNYSSELNVNALELDDSALYLCASAFTQGQESYEQYFGPGTRLTVT.

On this clone itself: Other DNA sequences within the sample encode an identical CDR3. The chain joins TRBV2 to TRBJ2-1; TRBD2 matches at 7 bases. This CDR3 is 15 amino acids long. Germline lookup yields CDR1 SNHLY and CDR2 FYNNEI. Unmatched junction bases numbered 3, after V lost 4 bases and J lost 0 bases. The CDR3 loop is CASSAGGSSYNEQFF. CDR3 in DNA: TGTGCCAGCAGTGCGGGGGGTAGCTCCTACAATGAGCAGTTCTTC.

V and J are TRBV7-2 and TRBJ1-5; 8 bases match TRBD1. This CDR3 has 14 residues. CDR1 and CDR2 (germline): SGHTA, FQGNSA. With 4 bases clipped from V and 8 bases from J, the junction kept 7 bases outside the gene matches. CDR3 DNA: TGTGCCAGCAGCTCGCAGGGGACAGGAAAGCCCCAGCATTTT. Protein product: CASSSQGTGKPQHF.

J is TRBJ1-4 and V is TRBV19, with 8 bases fitting TRBD1. The trim removed 5 bases at V and 8 bases at J, leaving 7 bases unmatched. CDR3 length: 14 residues. Germline CDR1 LNHDA, CDR2 SQIVND (reference sequence). DNA of the CDR3: TGTGCCAGTAGTTTCGGACAGGGTTGGGAAAAACTGTTTTTT. Its protein is CASSFGQGWEKLFF.

This clone was observed at least ten times. The chain recombines TRBV6-5 with TRBJ2-3; no clear D. Germline CDR1 MNHEY, CDR2 SVGAGI. Trimming removed 4 bases from V and 1 base from J, with 12 bases in between. This CDR3 is built from 15 residues. In DNA form, the CDR3 reads TGTGCCAGCAGTTTCCTAGGGCTGGGCACAGATACGCAGTATTTT. It is translated as CASSFLGLGTDTQYF.

The chain is built from TRBV5-4 and TRBJ1-5; 9 bases align to TRBD1. Germline CDR1 and CDR2: SGHNT and YYREEE (reference sequence). V lost 0 bases, J lost 9 bases, and 13 bases stayed unmatched. This CDR3 region has 17 residues. In nucleotides, the CDR3 is TGTGCCAGCAGCTTGGGGGGGCCGGGACAGGGTACGGGGCCCCAGCATTTT. It translates to CASSLGGPGQGTGPQHF.

The chain joins TRBV6-5 to TRBJ1-3; D is possibly TRBD1 (6 bases). Germline V gene lookup returns CDR1 MNHEY and CDR2 SVGAGI. The CDR3 extends over 13 amino acids. Trimming pared 8 bases from V and 2 bases from J, leaving 10 bases between. The CDR3 region is CASRDTAGNTIYF. CDR3 nucleotide sequence: TGTGCCAGCCGGGACACCGCTGGAAACACCATATATTTT.

CDR3 sequence (DNA): TGTGCCAGCAGTTACCTCGGGACAGGGGCTTACGAGCAGTACTTC. It codes for CASSYLGTGAYEQYF. The chain has TRBV6-6 and TRBJ2-7, with 10 nucleotides matching TRBD1. With 2 bases clipped from V and 4 bases from J, the junction kept 5 bases outside the gene matches. The length of the CDR3 is 15 residues. Per germline, CDR1 MNHNY and CDR2 SVGAGI (reference sequence).

The chain joins TRBV18 to TRBJ2-2, with 7 nucleotides matching TRBD2. V lost 2 bases to trimming and J lost 5 bases; unmatched junction nucleotides: 8. From germline, CDR1 is KGHSH and CDR2 LQKENI. The CDR3 is 16 amino acids. CDR3 sequence (DNA): TGTGCCAGCTCACCAGAACAGACTAGCAGGACCGGGGAGCTGTTTTTT. It yields the protein CASSPEQTSRTGELFF.

Only a few counts were recorded for this clone. The chain couples TRBV5-4 to TRBJ2-7, with 7 bases aligning to TRBD1. Germline V lookup: CDR1 SGHNT, CDR2 YYREEE (reference sequence). The CDR3 totals 13 residues. Trimming cost V 2 bases and J 5 bases; bases outside gene matches: 4. The DNA of the CDR3 is TGTGCCAGCAGCTTAAACAGGGGTCACGAGCAGTACTTC. Protein product: CASSLNRGHEQYF.

The chain joins TRBV18 to TRBJ1-5, with D maybe TRBD1 (5 bases). CDR3 length equals 13 residues. The V gene's germline CDR1 is KGHSH and CDR2 LQKENI. Trimming shortened V by 6 bases and J by 5 bases, and 11 bases separated the two germline ends. The CDR3 sequence is CASSADKHQPQHF. The CDR3, as DNA: TGTGCCAGCTCGGCGGACAAGCATCAGCCCCAGCATTTT.

This chain links TRBV18 with TRBJ2-7, with D possibly TRBD2 on 6 matching bases. The CDR3 extends over 13 amino acids. The ends were cut back, 0 bases at V and 6 bases at J, with 9 bases in the middle. Germline values: CDR1 KGHSH, CDR2 LQKENI. CDR3 sequence: CASSPPGEAEQYF. The DNA for the CDR3 is TGTGCCAGCTCACCACCAGGGGAGGCCGAGCAGTACTTC. Looking up the rest from reference TRBV18 and TRBJ2-7 gives the full variable domain: NAGVMQNPRHLVRRRGQEARLRCSPMKGHSHVYWYRQLPEEGLKFMVYLQKENIIDESGMPKERFSAEFPKEGPSILRIQQVVRGDSAAYFCASSPPGEAEQYFGPGTRLTVT.

The chain links TRBV21-1 to TRBJ2-3; TRBD1 reflects the table's D call only, with no check against the DNA. TRBV21-1 is tagged as a pseudogene. The length of the CDR3 is 17 residues. In DNA form, the CDR3 reads TGTGCCAGCAGCATTTTGGACAGGGGAGTTAGCACAGATACGCAGTATTTT. Its translation is CASSILDRGVSTDTQYF.

The V and J genes are TRBV14 and TRBJ1-4, with TRBD1 as a possible D gene (5 bases). V was clipped by 4 bases and J by 6 bases, with 15 bases between them. CDR1 SGHDN and CDR2 FVKESK come from the germline V gene. The CDR3 is 15 amino acids. Here the CDR3 reads CASSRTGRWDEKLFF. DNA for the CDR3: TGTGCCAGCAGCCGAACAGGTCGGTGGGATGAAAAACTGTTTTTT.

This chain joins TRBV21-1 and TRBJ2-1; the table assigns TRBD1, which was not confirmed against the DNA. TRBV21-1 is recorded as a pseudogene. This CDR3 contains 16 residues. DNA of the CDR3: TGTGCCAGCAGCAAAGCGGGGGACAGCTATTACAATGAGCAGTTCTTC. It yields the protein CASSKAGDSYYNEQFF.

This sequence joins TRBV7-2 and TRBJ2-7; 9 bases match TRBD2. CDR3 length: 15 residues. The germline CDR1 and CDR2 sequences are SGHTA and FQGNSA. Trimming cost V 1 base and J 0 bases; bases outside gene matches: 1. The CDR3 loop reads CASSLEAGGSYEQYF. In DNA, the CDR3 is TGTGCCAGCAGCTTAGAAGCGGGGGGCTCCTACGAGCAGTACTTC.

This sequence joins TRBV5-4 and TRBJ1-6, with 11 bases fitting TRBD1. Germline CDR1 SGHNT, CDR2 YYREEE (reference sequence). CDR3 length equals 17 residues. With 4 bases clipped from V and 10 bases from J, the junction kept 13 bases outside the gene matches. CDR3: CASSPGGPDRGLSPLHF. The CDR3 region has the DNA TGTGCCAGCAGCCCTGGAGGCCCGGACAGGGGGCTGTCACCCCTCCACTTT.

J is TRBJ1-1 and V is TRBV6-4; D gene ambiguous. The CDR3 consists of 13 residues. The germline V gene encodes CDR1 MRHNA and CDR2 SNTAGT. V gave up 6 bases and J gave up 2 bases, with 10 bases separating them. The CDR3 nucleotides read TGTGCCAGCAGAGTCCGGGGTAACACTGAAGCTTTCTTT. It translates to CASRVRGNTEAFF.

The chain couples TRBV18 to TRBJ2-3; D is undetermined. Deletions cut 3 bases from V and 7 bases from J, with 11 bases between. The CDR3 contains 13 residues. Per germline, CDR1 KGHSH and CDR2 LQKENI. The CDR3 loop is CASSPTRTHTQYF. DNA of the CDR3: TGTGCCAGCTCACCCACACGGACCCATACGCAGTATTTT. Looking up the rest from reference TRBV18 and TRBJ2-3 gives the full variable domain: NAGVMQNPRHLVRRRGQEARLRCSPMKGHSHVYWYRQLPEEGLKFMVYLQKENIIDESGMPKERFSAEFPKEGPSILRIQQVVRGDSAAYFCASSPTRTHTQYFGPGTRLTVL.

V and J are TRBV14 and TRBJ1-1; 10 bases map to TRBD1. The CDR3 contains 13 residues. After removal of 6 bases from V and 5 bases from J, the junction contained 3 bases not matched to a gene. CDR1 is SGHDN and CDR2 is FVKESK in the germline V gene. CDR3 protein: CASRTGGGTEAFF. CDR3 nucleotides: TGTGCCAGCAGGACAGGGGGCGGAACTGAAGCTTTCTTT.